This TCR beta chain comes out of a study of cytomegalovirus exposure and HLA in healthy donors. The overall study: Tens of millions of unique TCRs from HLA-typed donors made up an early data release.

CDR1 is SEHNR, CDR2 FQNEAQ, per germline (reference sequence). The CDR3 extends over 13 amino acids. The ends lost 5 bases at V and 2 bases at J; junction bases unmatched: 2. Healthy bone marrow donors supplied every sample. Notes on this clone: The antigen is undetermined.

The study ran its PCR with 60 Vbeta and 13 Jbeta primers. Method: immunoSEQ multiplex PCR; TCRdb's copy keeps in-frame clones and lacks some. Of around 110,000 clones in the sample, about 71% are singletons; the top ten hold roughly 0.76%. Study-wide results and caveats: Cytomegalovirus status, reportedly, was diagnosed with high specificity and sensitivity by the classifier. Several of the most significant clusters appeared, in a later analysis, to be linked to common viral pathogens.

The specimen sequenced was PBMCs. This receptor was taken from a boy aged 5-17 years in good health and CMV-seronegative. The chain is built from TRBV7-9 and TRBJ2-7; 8 bases match TRBD2. CDR3 amino acids: CASSAGGAYEQYF. The CDR3 DNA is TGTGCCAGCAGCGCCGGGGGGGCCTACGAGCAGTACTTC.